These 22 T cell receptor beta chains originate from one sample sequenced in a study of shared clonotypes between healthy human individuals. Assay used: immunoSEQ multiplex PCR; TCRdb lists only in-frame clones, some missing. The table has about 1.1 million clones, around three quarters seen once; the top ten hold about 0.89%. Source material: memory CD4+ T cells from PBMCs. The subset: CD45RA-negative fraction. The receptors derive from a man aged 18 to 35 in good health. Some clones in this sample may be carry-over from other donors' samples.

The J gene is TRBJ1-2, the V gene TRBV6-6; D is perhaps TRBD1 (5 bases). The germline V and J ends were trimmed by 6 bases and 5 bases, with 13 bases remaining between them. Looked up from germline, CDR1 is MNHNY and CDR2 is SVGAGI (reference sequence). The CDR3 covers 13 residues. This CDR3 is CASRAGQGYGYTF. CDR3 coding DNA: TGTGCCAGCAGGGCCGGACAAGGATATGGCTACACCTTC.

This clone was seen more than once but under ten times. The J gene is TRBJ2-5, the V gene TRBV27, with TRBD2 identical over 7 bases. The V and J ends lost 5 bases and 2 bases, in that order; junction bases with no gene match: 8. The CDR3 contains 15 residues. Looked up from germline, CDR1 is MNHEY and CDR2 is SMNVEV (reference sequence). The CDR3 DNA follows: TGTGCCAGCAGTATGGGAGGGTTGGGGCAAGAGACCCAGTACTTC. Protein sequence: CASSMGGLGQETQYF.

The rearrangement joins TRBV11-2 to TRBJ2-7, with D unclear. With 2 bases removed from V and 0 bases from J, the gap between germline ends came to 8 bases. CDR3 length: 14 residues. Germline V lookup: CDR1 SGHAT, CDR2 FQNNGV. Here the CDR3 reads CASSLMAGSYEQYF. The CDR3 region has the DNA TGTGCCAGCAGCTTAATGGCAGGCTCCTACGAGCAGTACTTC.

The chain couples TRBV6-6 to TRBJ2-3, with 12 bases that match TRBD2. J lost 2 bases, V lost 5 bases, and 2 bases had no gene match. The CDR3 is made up of 15 amino acids. The germline CDR1 and CDR2 sequences are MNHNY and SVGAGI (reference sequence). The CDR3 protein is CASSRTSGNTDTQYF. CDR3 DNA sequence: TGTGCCAGCAGTCGGACTAGCGGGAACACAGATACGCAGTATTTT.

The chain couples TRBV5-1 to TRBJ2-3, with 8 bases that match TRBD2. The germline CDR1 and CDR2 sequences are SGHRS and YFSETQ. The CDR3 runs to 13 residues. Unmatched junction bases numbered 0, after V lost 5 bases and J lost 1 base. This CDR3 is CASRREGTDTQYF. The CDR3 region has the DNA TGCGCCAGCAGGCGGGAGGGCACAGATACGCAGTATTTT.

V is TRBV18 and J is TRBJ1-4; D might be TRBD1 (5 bases). The CDR3 runs to 14 residues. V was trimmed by 3 bases and J by 8 bases, leaving 13 bases between them. CDR1 and CDR2 (germline): KGHSH, LQKENI. The CDR3 DNA is TGTGCCAGCTCACCGGGGACGGTAGAAGAAAAACTGTTTTTT. It codes for CASSPGTVEEKLFF.

At least ten counts were recorded for this clone. The chain employs TRBV6-5 and TRBJ1-1; unclear D gene. The germline V and J ends were trimmed by 8 bases and 6 bases, with 16 bases remaining between them. This CDR3 spans 13 amino acids. Germline CDR1 reads MNHEY; CDR2 reads SVGAGI. The CDR3 DNA is TGTGCCAGCTCCTATGGTTTTTCCGCTGAAGCTTTCTTT. Its protein is CASSYGFSAEAFF.

The rearrangement links TRBV10-3 to TRBJ1-2; D not resolved. Trimming shortened V by 0 bases and J by 8 bases, and 16 bases separated the two germline ends. The CDR3 is 15 amino acids. CDR1 is ENHRY, CDR2 SYGVKD, per germline. The CDR3 sequence: CAISESTSRLYGYTF. The CDR3 nucleotides read TGTGCCATCAGTGAGTCGACAAGTCGATTGTACGGCTACACCTTC.

CDR3 loop: CASSTLTTGGYQPQHF. CDR3 coding DNA: TGTGCCAGTAGTACTCTGACAACAGGGGGCTATCAGCCCCAGCATTTT. The V and J genes are TRBV19 and TRBJ1-5; 9 nucleotides match TRBD1. Germline V CDR1 and CDR2: LNHDA, SQIVND (reference sequence). The ends lost 4 bases at V and 5 bases at J; junction bases unmatched: 9. This CDR3 contains 16 residues.

The J gene is TRBJ2-7, the V gene TRBV18; 9 nucleotides agree with TRBD2. After removal of 7 bases from V and 2 bases from J, the junction contained 3 bases not matched to a gene. CDR3 length: 13 amino acids. CDR1 and CDR2 (germline): KGHSH, LQKENI. The chain's CDR3 is CASWTSATYEQYF. The DNA for the CDR3 is TGTGCCAGCTGGACTAGCGCTACCTACGAGCAGTACTTC.

In regard to this clone: The same CDR3 arises from other DNA sequences in this sample as well. The gene calls are TRBV28 and TRBJ1-5; unclear D gene. CDR1 and CDR2 (germline): MDHEN, SYDVKM. V was trimmed by 6 bases and J by 1 base, leaving 7 bases between them. The CDR3 loop spans 13 amino acids. CDR3 sequence reads: CASSPPSNQPQHF. The CDR3 DNA reads TGTGCCAGCAGCCCCCCCAGCAATCAGCCCCAGCATTTT.

This clone was recorded at least ten times. The identical CDR3 is also encoded by other nucleotide sequences in the sample. The genes are TRBV28 and TRBJ2-1, with TRBD2 matching 11 bases. The germline CDR1 and CDR2 sequences are MDHEN and SYDVKM. V lost 4 bases to trimming and J lost 2 bases; unmatched junction nucleotides: 4. This CDR3 is 16 amino acids long. The CDR3 coding sequence is TGTGCCAGCAGTTCTTTAGCGGGAGGGGCCTACAATGAGCAGTTCTTC. Protein: CASSSLAGGAYNEQFF.

J is TRBJ1-4 and V is TRBV4-2, with no clear D. V was trimmed by 4 bases and J by 7 bases, leaving 16 bases between them. This CDR3 spans 15 amino acids. Looked up from germline, CDR1 is LGHNA and CDR2 is YNFKEQ. CDR3 sequence reads: CASSLGGGRFEKLFF. The DNA for the CDR3 is TGTGCCAGCAGCCTCGGCGGTGGACGGTTTGAAAAACTGTTTTTT.

The gene calls are TRBV28 and TRBJ2-7; no firm D call. Germline values: CDR1 MDHEN, CDR2 SYDVKM. The CDR3 is 14 residues long. The V gene lost 6 bases and the J gene lost 3 bases, with 15 bases spanning the gap. CDR3 bases: TGTGCCAGCAGCTACCTTGGAGCTAGCTACGAGCAGTACTTC. Its translation: CASSYLGASYEQYF.

The V gene is TRBV6-1, the J gene TRBJ2-2, with 8 bases fitting TRBD1. CDR3 length: 14 amino acids. Per germline, CDR1 MNHNS and CDR2 SASEGT. The V and J ends lost 8 bases and 1 base, in that order; junction bases with no gene match: 3. CDR3 bases: TGTGCCAGCTTGGACAGGGAGAACACCGGGGAGCTGTTTTTT. The encoded protein is CASLDRENTGELFF.

This clone has only one observation. The gene calls are TRBV9 and TRBJ2-7; 9 bases align to TRBD2. Germline loops: CDR1 SGDLS, CDR2 YYNGEE. Trimming at V came to 0 bases and at J to 3 bases, leaving 4 bases not matched to a gene. There are 15 residues in the CDR3. CDR3 sequence: CASSVAGSGSYEQYF. CDR3 bases: TGTGCCAGCAGCGTAGCCGGTAGCGGGAGCTACGAGCAGTACTTC.

This clone was picked up a small number of times. The V gene is TRBV5-1, the J gene TRBJ1-1; D may be TRBD1 (5 bases). V lost 1 base and J lost 3, with 10 bases in between. Germline V gene sequence: CDR1 SGHRS, CDR2 YFSETQ. The CDR3 totals 14 residues. DNA of the CDR3: TGCGCCAGCAGCTTGAAAGGGGTGGACACTGAAGCTTTCTTT. It specifies CASSLKGVDTEAFF.

The chain combines TRBV5-1 with TRBJ2-5, with D perhaps TRBD1 (6 bases). Trimming left V 4 bases short and J 1 base short, with 29 bases between. Germline CDR1 reads SGHRS; CDR2 reads YFSETQ. The CDR3 extends over 20 amino acids. The CDR3 spells CASSLRSHGTGQSPQETQYF. CDR3 DNA sequence: TGCGCCAGCAGCCTGAGAAGCCACGGGACCGGACAGTCCCCCCAAGAGACCCAGTACTTC.

This chain joins TRBV30 and TRBJ2-5, with 9 positions matching TRBD1. CDR1 and CDR2 from the germline V gene are GTSNPN and SVGIG (reference sequence). This CDR3 is built from 14 residues. V was pared by 5 bases and J by 4 bases, with 8 bases of the junction left unmatched. This CDR3 reads CAWDGTGKGETQYF. CDR3 bases: TGTGCCTGGGACGGGACAGGGAAGGGAGAGACCCAGTACTTC.

Many counts were recorded for this clone. The V call is TRBV18, the J call TRBJ2-7; D may be TRBD2 (5 bases). The CDR3 consists of 14 residues. V dropped 4 bases and J dropped 3 bases, with 13 bases sitting between them. CDR1 KGHSH and CDR2 LQKENI come from the germline V gene. CDR3 residues: CASSLPGSYYEQYF. CDR3 nucleotide sequence: TGTGCCAGCTCACTCCCGGGATCTTACTACGAGCAGTACTTC.

This clone was counted only a few times. This rearrangement joins TRBV29-1 to TRBJ1-2; 8 positions match TRBD1. V gave up 0 bases and J gave up 9 bases; unmatched junction bases: 12. CDR3 length: 15 residues. CDR1 and CDR2 (germline): SQVTM, ANQGSEA. In nucleotides, the CDR3 is TGCAGCGTTGAAGATTTTGGACAGGGTGGGACCCGCTACACCTTC. Protein product: CSVEDFGQGGTRYTF.

This clone has just a few counts. The gene calls are TRBV6-1 and TRBJ2-1; perhaps D is TRBD1 or TRBD2 (5 bases each). Germline loops: CDR1 MNHNS, CDR2 SASEGT. The CDR3 has 13 amino acids. Trimming removed 3 bases at V and 14 bases at J, with 17 bases between. In DNA, the CDR3 is TGTGCCAGCAGTGAGGATCGGGGCCTAAGGGAGTTCTTC. Its protein product is CASSEDRGLREFF.